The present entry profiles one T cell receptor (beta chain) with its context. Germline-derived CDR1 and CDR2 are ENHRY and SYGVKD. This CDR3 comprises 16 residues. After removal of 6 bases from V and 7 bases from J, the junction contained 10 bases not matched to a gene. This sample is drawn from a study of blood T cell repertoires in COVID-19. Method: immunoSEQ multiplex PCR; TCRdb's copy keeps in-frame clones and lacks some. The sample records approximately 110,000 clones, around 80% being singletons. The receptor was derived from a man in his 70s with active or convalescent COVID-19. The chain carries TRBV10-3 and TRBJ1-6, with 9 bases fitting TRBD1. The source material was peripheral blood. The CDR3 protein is CAISESSGTGNSPLHF. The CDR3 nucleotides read TGTGCCATCAGCGAAAGCTCCGGGACAGGGAATTCACCCCTCCACTTT.